Following are 5 T cell receptor beta chains from one sample sequenced in a study of blood T cell repertoires in COVID-19. The repertoire was sequenced with immunoSEQ multiplex PCR; TCRdb's copy has only in-frame clones and lacks some. The table lists 150,000 to 200,000 clones, approximately 88% of them singletons. Sample: peripheral blood. The receptor set was obtained from a woman older than 75 with active or convalescent COVID-19.

The chain couples TRBV2 to TRBJ1-6; D is possibly TRBD1 (5 bases). This CDR3 region has 15 residues. The V and J ends lost 8 bases and 8 bases respectively, with 19 bases between them. CDR1 is SNHLY and CDR2 is FYNNEI in the germline V gene. CDR3 sequence reads: CASFKGRDGHSPLHF. The CDR3 DNA is TGTGCCAGCTTTAAGGGCAGGGATGGGCATTCACCCCTCCACTTT.

The chain couples TRBV15 to TRBJ2-7; 7 positions agree with TRBD2. The germline CDR1 and CDR2 sequences are LNHNV and YYDKDF (reference sequence). Germline trimming cut 4 bases from V and 0 bases from J; bases unmatched to any gene: 6. The CDR3 runs to 15 residues. CDR3 in amino acids: CATSKARGTSYEQYF. The CDR3 coding sequence is TGTGCCACCAGCAAGGCGCGGGGGACCTCCTACGAGCAGTACTTC.

V is TRBV5-1 and J is TRBJ2-3; tentatively, D is TRBD2 (7 bases). V was trimmed by 0 bases and J by 1 base, leaving 9 bases between them. Germline V gives CDR1 SGHRS, CDR2 YFSETQ. This CDR3 region has 15 residues. CDR3 sequence reads: CASSLEGGRTDTQYF. DNA for the CDR3: TGCGCCAGCAGCTTGGAGGGGGGGCGCACAGATACGCAGTATTTT. The whole variable domain, filled in from reference TRBV5-1 and TRBJ2-3, reads KAGVTQTPRYLIKTRGQQVTLSCSPISGHRSVSWYQQTPGQGLQFLFEYFSETQRNKGNFPGRFSGRQFSNSRSEMNVSTLELGDSALYLCASSLEGGRTDTQYFGPGTRLTVL.

The J gene is TRBJ1-2, the V gene TRBV20-1, with D hard to call. This CDR3 has 11 residues. Per germline, CDR1 DFQATT and CDR2 SNEGSKA (reference sequence). V was clipped by 2 bases and J by 5 bases, with 6 bases between them. The CDR3 reads CSARRTYGYTF. The CDR3 DNA follows: TGCAGTGCTAGACGTACTTATGGCTACACCTTC.

The V call is TRBV19, the J call TRBJ2-1; a weak D match, TRBD1 (6 bases). Deletions cut 2 bases from V and 7 bases from J, with 6 bases between. CDR3 length equals 12 residues. Germline CDR1 is LNHDA and CDR2 is SQIVND (reference sequence). CDR3 loop: CASSIQGNEQFF. The CDR3 DNA reads as TGTGCCAGTAGTATACAGGGGAATGAGCAGTTCTTC.